A selection of T cell receptor beta chains follows, all from one sample in a study of cytomegalovirus exposure and HLA in healthy donors. TCRdb keeps only in-frame clones here, not all; method: immunoSEQ multiplex PCR. The repertoire holds approximately 150,000 clones, 80% seen once, with 9.7% in the top ten. Sequencing was carried out using PBMCs. These receptor sequences come from a man between 18 and 35 years old in good health and CMV-seropositive. CDR3s include the opening cysteine and the closing phenylalanine or tryptophan. The D gene is left open where the match is weak. Not all rows give a size; the values are once, few, many and, for expanded clones, a class.

size: -
length: 16
D: TRBD2
J: TRBJ2-1
V: TRBV7-9
DNA: TGTGCCAGCAGCCTCGACCTAGCGGGAGTTGGTAGTGAGCAGTTCTTC
CDR3: CASSLDLAGVGSEQFF

size: -
length: 17
D: TRBD2
J: TRBJ2-1
V: TRBV5-6
DNA: TGTGCCAGCAGCTTGCTCGTGTACGGGGGGTCCGACAATGAGCAGTTCTTC
CDR3: CASSLLVYGGSDNEQFF

size: -
length: 11
D: TRBD2
J: TRBJ2-3
V: TRBV2
DNA: TGTGCCACGCGGGAGGTGGATACGCAGTATTTT
CDR3: CATREVDTQYF

size: -
length: 15
D: TRBD1
J: TRBJ1-1
V: TRBV4-1
DNA: TGCGCCAGCAGCCAAGTAATGACAGGGCATACTGAAGCTTTCTTT
CDR3: CASSQVMTGHTEAFF

size: -
length: 17
D: TRBD2
J: TRBJ2-1
V: TRBV5-4
DNA: TGTGCCAGCAGCCTGTCCGGGGGGGCACGCTCCTACAATGAGCAGTTCTTC
CDR3: CASSLSGGARSYNEQFF

size: -
length: 15
D: -
J: TRBJ1-5
V: TRBV13
DNA: TGTGCCAGCAGCTTAGGGGGTCCGGGAGATCAGCCCCAGCATTTT
CDR3: CASSLGGPGDQPQHF

size: -
length: 10
D: -
J: TRBJ2-1
V: TRBV30
DNA: TGTGCCTGGAGAGGGGGGGGGCAGTTCTTC
CDR3: CAWRGGGQFF

size: -
length: 17
D: TRBD2
J: TRBJ2-2
V: TRBV30
DNA: TGTGCCTGGAGTGGACTAGCGGGGGGCGCCCGGCCCGGGGAGCTGTTTTTT
CDR3: CAWSGLAGGARPGELFF

size: few
length: 17
D: -
J: TRBJ2-6
V: TRBV4-2
DNA: TGTGCCAGCAGCCAAGTGGGGCGAATCTCTGGGGCCAACGGCCTGACTTTC
CDR3: CASSQVGRISGANGLTF

size: -
length: 15
D: TRBD1
J: TRBJ2-1
V: TRBV27
DNA: TGTGCCAGCAGTTCGGACAGGGGGCCCGACAATGAGCAGTTCTTC
CDR3: CASSSDRGPDNEQFF

size: -
length: 15
D: TRBD1
J: TRBJ1-5
V: TRBV28
DNA: TGTGCCAGCAGTTCGGGACAGGGTGGCAATCAGCCCCAGCATTTT
CDR3: CASSSGQGGNQPQHF

size: -
length: 13
D: -
J: TRBJ2-7
V: TRBV27
DNA: TGTGCCAGCAGTTACAGGGACTCCTACGAGCAGTACTTC
CDR3: CASSYRDSYEQYF

size: -
length: 15
D: TRBD2
J: TRBJ2-7
V: TRBV4-1
DNA: TGCGCCAGCAGCCAAAGGACTAGCGGTTCCTACGAGCAGTACTTC
CDR3: CASSQRTSGSYEQYF

size: -
length: 14
D: -
J: TRBJ2-3
V: TRBV5-4
DNA: TGTGCCAGCAGCTTGGACAGAAGCACAGATACGCAGTATTTT
CDR3: CASSLDRSTDTQYF